This section outlines one T cell receptor beta chain sequence together with its context. The target antigen is unknown. PBMCs came from 10 ml of fresh peripheral blood. This sample stems from a study of Graves' ophthalmopathy and Graves' hyperthyroidism. CDR3 size: 15 residues. V lost 1 base and J lost 5, with 14 bases in between. CDR1 is LNHNV, CDR2 YYDKDF, per germline (reference sequence). Amplification from RNA transcripts yielded the TCR beta CDR3 regions. Second-round multiplex PCR followed a first-round RT-PCR using HTBI primers. Each CDR3 protein is one row after TCRdb ran MiXCR on the multiplex PCR reads. Of around 40,000 distinct CDR3 sequences listed, 40% to 65% are singletons. Whole-study results and caveats: The model predicted ophthalmopathy progression with 65% to 71% sensitivity and around 72% specificity. Most thyroid clonotypes expanded beyond 0.001 frequency were also found in blood.

This clonotype was sampled from an adult man with Graves' ophthalmopathy. Sequenced sample: peripheral blood. The chain uses TRBV15 and TRBJ2-5; D perhaps matches TRBD2 (5 bases). This CDR3 reads CATSRGNNPGETQYF. CDR3 coding DNA: TGTGCCACCAGCAGAGGTAACAACCCGGGGGAGACCCAGTACTTC.